The subject of this entry is one TCR beta chain. Antigen: not known. The sample belongs to a study of T-cell memory formation after mild COVID-19. Study at large: TCR clusters mostly belonged to single donors. Study-level points and caveats: Prior to infection, memory already included some responding clones, suggesting cross-reactive memory joined. Clones shrinking from day 15 to 85 showed even CD4/CD8 mixes; later expanders tilted CD4+.

V shed 6 bases and J 2 bases; nucleotides not matched to a gene: 12. The CDR3 is made up of 16 amino acids. Germline-derived CDR1 and CDR2 are LNHDA and SQIVND (reference sequence). A single record per CDR3 protein comes from TCRdb applying MiXCR to the 5' RACE reads. The table has a few hundred thousand distinct CDR3 sequences, 25% to 30% seen once. The chain joins TRBV19 to TRBJ2-7, with 8 bases lining up with TRBD2. The material sequenced was PBMCs or a T cell subset sorted from them (not recorded which). This receptor was obtained from an adult woman who had mild COVID-19 (a few samples of this study predate the infection). Cell type and time point are not known. CDR3 DNA sequence: TGTGCCAGTAGCCTGGGCGGGGGGACATCGGCCTACGAGCAGTACTTC. Its protein is CASSLGGGTSAYEQYF.